This TCR beta chain was obtained from a study of blood T cell repertoires in COVID-19. Overall study context: Samples taken during acute and convalescent COVID-19 were collected in the United States, Italy and Spain. The cDNA or gDNA used as material had been derived from T cells, B-cell-depleted T cells, or PBMCs.

As processed by the authors: Amplifying reference gene primers gave estimates of nucleated cell counts. TCRdb's copy holds only in-frame clones and misses some; the assay was immunoSEQ multiplex PCR. The V and J calls and clone size were taken over from that table, and D and trimming were inferred from the DNA. There are roughly 260,000 clones in the sample; approximately 90% occur only once, and under 4.5% lies in the top ten. V lost 2 bases and J lost 7; bases outside the gene matches: 4. Germline CDR1 reads SGHRS; CDR2 reads YFSETQ. CDR3 length equals 15 residues. The TCR comes from a man between 60 and 75 years old who had recovered from COVID-19. This rearrangement joins TRBV5-1 to TRBJ2-7; TRBD2 agrees at 15 bases. Sequenced material: peripheral blood. The CDR3 coding sequence is TGCGCCAGCAGCTTAAGGACTAGCGGGGGGGAAGAGCAGTACTTC. Encoded protein: CASSLRTSGGEEQYF. The complete variable domain, with remaining parts taken from reference TRBV5-1 and TRBJ2-7, reads KAGVTQTPRYLIKTRGQQVTLSCSPISGHRSVSWYQQTPGQGLQFLFEYFSETQRNKGNFPGRFSGRQFSNSRSEMNVSTLELGDSALYLCASSLRTSGGEEQYFGPGTRLTVT.